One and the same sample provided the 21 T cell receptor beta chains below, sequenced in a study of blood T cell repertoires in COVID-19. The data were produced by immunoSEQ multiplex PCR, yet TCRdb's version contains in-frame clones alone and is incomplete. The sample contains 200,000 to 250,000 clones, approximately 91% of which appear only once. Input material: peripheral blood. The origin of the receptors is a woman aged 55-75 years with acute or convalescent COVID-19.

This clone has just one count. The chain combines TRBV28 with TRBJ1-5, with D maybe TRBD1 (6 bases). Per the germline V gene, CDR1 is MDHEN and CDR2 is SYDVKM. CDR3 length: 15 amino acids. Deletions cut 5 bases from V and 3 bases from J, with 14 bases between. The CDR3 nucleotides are TGTGCCAGCAGTCCCCCAGGGGATTACAATCAGCCCCAGCATTTT. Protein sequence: CASSPPGDYNQPQHF. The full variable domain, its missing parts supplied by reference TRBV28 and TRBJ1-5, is DVKVTQSSRYLVKRTGEKVFLECVQDMDHENMFWYRQDPGLGLRLIYFSYDVKMKEKGDIPEGYSVSREKKERFSLILESASTNQTSMYLCASSPPGDYNQPQHFGDGTRLSIL.

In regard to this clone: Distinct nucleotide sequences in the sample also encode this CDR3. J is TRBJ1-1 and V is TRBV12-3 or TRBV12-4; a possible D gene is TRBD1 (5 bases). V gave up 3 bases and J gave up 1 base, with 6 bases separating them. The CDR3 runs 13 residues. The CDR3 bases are TGTGCCAGCAGTTTCGGGGGGAACACTGAAGCTTTCTTT. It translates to CASSFGGNTEAFF.

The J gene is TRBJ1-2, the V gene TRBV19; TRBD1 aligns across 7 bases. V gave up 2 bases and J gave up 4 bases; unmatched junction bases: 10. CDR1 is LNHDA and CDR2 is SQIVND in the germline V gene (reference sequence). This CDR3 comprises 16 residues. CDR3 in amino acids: CASSIPRQGTSYGYTF. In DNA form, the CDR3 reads TGTGCCAGTAGTATACCTCGACAGGGTACGAGCTATGGCTACACCTTC.

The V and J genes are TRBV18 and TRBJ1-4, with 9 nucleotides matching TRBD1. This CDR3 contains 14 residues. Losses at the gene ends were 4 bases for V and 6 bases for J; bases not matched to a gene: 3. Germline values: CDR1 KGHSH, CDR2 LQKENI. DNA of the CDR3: TGTGCCAGCTCACTGAGGGACAGGGATGAAAAACTGTTTTTT. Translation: CASSLRDRDEKLFF.

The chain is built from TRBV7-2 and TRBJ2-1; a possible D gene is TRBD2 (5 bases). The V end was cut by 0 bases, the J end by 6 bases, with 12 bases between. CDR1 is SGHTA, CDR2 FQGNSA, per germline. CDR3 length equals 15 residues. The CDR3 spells CASSLALGVVNEQFF. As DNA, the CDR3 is TGTGCCAGCAGCTTAGCGCTCGGGGTGGTCAATGAGCAGTTCTTC. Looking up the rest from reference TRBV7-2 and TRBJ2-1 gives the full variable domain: GAGVSQSPSNKVTEKGKDVELRCDPISGHTALYWYRQSLGQGLEFLIYFQGNSAPDKSGLPSDRFSAERTGGSVSTLTIQRTQQEDSAVYLCASSLALGVVNEQFFGPGTRLTVL.

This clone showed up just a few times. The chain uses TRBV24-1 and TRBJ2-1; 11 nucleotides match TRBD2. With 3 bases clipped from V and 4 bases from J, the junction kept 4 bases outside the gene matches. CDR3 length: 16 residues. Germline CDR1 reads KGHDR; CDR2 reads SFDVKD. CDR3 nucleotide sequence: TGTGCCACCAGTGATCCCGGGACTAGCGGTTACAATGAGCAGTTCTTC. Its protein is CATSDPGTSGYNEQFF.

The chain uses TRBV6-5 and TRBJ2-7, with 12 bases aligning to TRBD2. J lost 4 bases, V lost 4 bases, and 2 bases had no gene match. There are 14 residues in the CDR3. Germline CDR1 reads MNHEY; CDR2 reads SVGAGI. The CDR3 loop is CASSSTSGSYEQYF. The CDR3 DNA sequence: TGTGCCAGCAGTTCGACTAGCGGGAGTTACGAGCAGTACTTC.

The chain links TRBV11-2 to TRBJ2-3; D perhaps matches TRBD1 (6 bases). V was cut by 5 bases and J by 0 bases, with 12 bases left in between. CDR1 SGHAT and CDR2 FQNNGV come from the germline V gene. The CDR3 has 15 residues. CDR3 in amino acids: CASSRQVLSTDTQYF. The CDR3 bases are TGTGCCAGCAGCCGACAGGTCCTAAGCACAGATACGCAGTATTTT.

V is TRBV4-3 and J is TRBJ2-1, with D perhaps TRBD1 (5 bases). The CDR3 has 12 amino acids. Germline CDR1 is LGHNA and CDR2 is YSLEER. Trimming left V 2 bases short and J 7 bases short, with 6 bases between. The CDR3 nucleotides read TGCGCCAGCAGCCAAAGGGGAAATGAGCAGTTCTTC. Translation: CASSQRGNEQFF.

The CDR3 coding sequence is TGTGCCAGCAGCTTGGGGACAGGGACCCCCGGGGAGCTGTTTTTT. Amino acid sequence: CASSLGTGTPGELFF. The rearrangement links TRBV7-9 to TRBJ2-2; TRBD1 matches 9 bases. V was pared by 3 bases and J by 6 bases, with 5 bases of the junction left unmatched. The CDR3 contains 15 residues. In germline, CDR1 is SEHNR, CDR2 FQNEAQ (reference sequence).

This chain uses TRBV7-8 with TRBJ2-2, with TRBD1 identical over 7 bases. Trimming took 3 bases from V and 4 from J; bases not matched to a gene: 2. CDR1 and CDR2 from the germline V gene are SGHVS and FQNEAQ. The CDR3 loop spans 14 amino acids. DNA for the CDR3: TGTGCCAGCAGCTTGGGACAGCGCACCGGGGAGCTGTTTTTT. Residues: CASSLGQRTGELFF. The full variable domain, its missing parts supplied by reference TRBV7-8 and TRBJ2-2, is GAGVSQSPRYKVAKRGQDVALRCDPISGHVSLFWYQQALGQGPEFLTYFQNEAQLDKSGLPSDRFFAERPEGSVSTLKIQRTQQEDSAVYLCASSLGQRTGELFFGEGSRLTVL.

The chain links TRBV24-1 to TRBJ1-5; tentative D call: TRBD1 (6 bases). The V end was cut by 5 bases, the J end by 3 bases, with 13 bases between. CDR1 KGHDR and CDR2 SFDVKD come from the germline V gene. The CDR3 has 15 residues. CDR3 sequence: CATSVNREHNQPQHF. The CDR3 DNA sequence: TGTGCCACCAGTGTCAACAGGGAGCACAATCAGCCCCAGCATTTT.

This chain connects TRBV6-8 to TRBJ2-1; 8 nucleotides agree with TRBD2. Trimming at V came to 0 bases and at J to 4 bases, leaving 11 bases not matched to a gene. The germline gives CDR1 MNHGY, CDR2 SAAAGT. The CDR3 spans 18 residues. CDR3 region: CASSYSRSGSQIYNEQFF. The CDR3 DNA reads TGTGCCAGCAGTTACTCGCGCAGCGGGAGCCAGATTTACAATGAGCAGTTCTTC.

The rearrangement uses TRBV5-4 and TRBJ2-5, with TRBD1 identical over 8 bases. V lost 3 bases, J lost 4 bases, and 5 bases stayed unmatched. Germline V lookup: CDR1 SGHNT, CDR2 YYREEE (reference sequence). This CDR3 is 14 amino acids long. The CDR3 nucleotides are TGTGCCAGCAGCTCTAGGACAGGGTCAGAGACCCAGTACTTC. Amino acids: CASSSRTGSETQYF.

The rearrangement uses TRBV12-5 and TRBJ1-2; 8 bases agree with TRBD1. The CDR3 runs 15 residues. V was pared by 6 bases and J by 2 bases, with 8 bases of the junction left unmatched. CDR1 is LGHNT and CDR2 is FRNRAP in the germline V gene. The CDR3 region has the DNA TGTGCTAGTGGCAGACCGGGACAGGAGAACTATGGCTACACCTTC. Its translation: CASGRPGQENYGYTF.

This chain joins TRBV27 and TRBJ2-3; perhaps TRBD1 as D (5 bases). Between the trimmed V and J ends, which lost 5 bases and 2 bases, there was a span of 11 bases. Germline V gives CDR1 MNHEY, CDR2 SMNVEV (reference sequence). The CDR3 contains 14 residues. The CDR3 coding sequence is TGTGCCAGCAGTAAACAGGAGAACACAGATACGCAGTATTTT. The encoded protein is CASSKQENTDTQYF.

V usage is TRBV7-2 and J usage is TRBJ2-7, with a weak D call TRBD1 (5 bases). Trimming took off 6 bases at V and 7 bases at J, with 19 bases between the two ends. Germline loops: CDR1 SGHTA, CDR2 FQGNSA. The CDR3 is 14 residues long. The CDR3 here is CASSRPGYWGEQYF. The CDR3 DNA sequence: TGTGCCAGCAGTCGACCAGGGTATTGGGGTGAGCAGTACTTC. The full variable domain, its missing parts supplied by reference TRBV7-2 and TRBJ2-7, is GAGVSQSPSNKVTEKGKDVELRCDPISGHTALYWYRQSLGQGLEFLIYFQGNSAPDKSGLPSDRFSAERTGGSVSTLTIQRTQQEDSAVYLCASSRPGYWGEQYFGPGTRLTVT.

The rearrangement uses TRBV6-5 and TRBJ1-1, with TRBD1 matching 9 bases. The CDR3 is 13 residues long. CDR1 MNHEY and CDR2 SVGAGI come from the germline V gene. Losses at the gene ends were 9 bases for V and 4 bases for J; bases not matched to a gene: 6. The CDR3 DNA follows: TGTGCCAGTAACAGGGGGCCTGGCACTGAAGCTTTCTTT. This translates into CASNRGPGTEAFF.

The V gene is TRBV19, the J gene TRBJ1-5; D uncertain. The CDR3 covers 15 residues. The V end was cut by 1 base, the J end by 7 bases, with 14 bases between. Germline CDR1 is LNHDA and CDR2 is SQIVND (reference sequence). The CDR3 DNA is TGTGCCAGTAGTATAGTTTCCGGAGGTGGGCAGCCCCAGCATTTT. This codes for CASSIVSGGGQPQHF.

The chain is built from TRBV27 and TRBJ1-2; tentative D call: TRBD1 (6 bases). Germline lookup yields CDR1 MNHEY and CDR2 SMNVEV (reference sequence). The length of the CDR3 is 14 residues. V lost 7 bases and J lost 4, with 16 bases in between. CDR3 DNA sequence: TGTGCCAGCACCCCTTCGGGGGGCCCCTATGGCTACACCTTC. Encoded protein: CASTPSGGPYGYTF.

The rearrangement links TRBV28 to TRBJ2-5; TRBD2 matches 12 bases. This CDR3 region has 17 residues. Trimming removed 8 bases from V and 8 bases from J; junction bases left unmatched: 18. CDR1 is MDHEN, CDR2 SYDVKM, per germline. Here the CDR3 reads CASQFLRLAGGPETQYF. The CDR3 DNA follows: TGTGCCAGCCAGTTTCTGAGGCTAGCGGGAGGGCCGGAAACCCAGTACTTC.